This T cell receptor (beta chain) came from a study of T cells in Graves' hyperthyroidism and ophthalmopathy. This clonotype was seen a handful of times. RNA transcripts yielded amplified TCR beta CDR3 regions. Initially, a first-round RT-PCR of the TCR CDR3 employed the HTBI primer set. TCRdb recomputed calls from the multiplex PCR reads with MiXCR, one row per CDR3 protein. The sample has about 560,000 distinct CDR3 sequences, 16% seen once. This CDR3 spans 13 amino acids. V dropped 6 bases and J dropped 14 bases, with 17 bases sitting between them. Germline CDR1 is MNHEY and CDR2 is SVGEGT. Patients aged 18 to 65 had newly diagnosed hyperthyroidism of under 2 months' duration.

The receptor was derived from a woman aged 18-29 years with Graves' hyperthyroidism. The gene calls are TRBV6-2 or TRBV6-3 and TRBJ1-6, with D possibly matching TRBD1 (5 bases). Specimen: blood. CDR3 region: CASSPDRGATLHF. The CDR3, as DNA: TGTGCCAGCAGCCCCGACCGGGGCGCCACCCTCCACTTT.